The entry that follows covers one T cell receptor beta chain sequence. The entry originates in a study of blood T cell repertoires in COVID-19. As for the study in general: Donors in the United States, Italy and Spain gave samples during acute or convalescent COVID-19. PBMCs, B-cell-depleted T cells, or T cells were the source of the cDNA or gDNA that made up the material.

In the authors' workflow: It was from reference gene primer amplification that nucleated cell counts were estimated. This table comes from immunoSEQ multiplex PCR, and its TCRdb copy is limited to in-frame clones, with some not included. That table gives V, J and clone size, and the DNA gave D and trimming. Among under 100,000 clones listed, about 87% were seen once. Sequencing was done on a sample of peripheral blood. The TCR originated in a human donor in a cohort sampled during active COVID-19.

CDR3 DNA: TGTGCCAGCAGCTTAGCACAGGGTACCACAGATACGCAGTATTTT. Translated, it gives CASSLAQGTTDTQYF. This sequence joins TRBV7-6 and TRBJ2-3; D might be TRBD1 (6 bases). CDR3 length: 15 residues. Trimming cost V 0 bases and J 2 bases, with 9 bases left between them. Germline CDR1 reads SGHVS; CDR2 reads FNYEAQ.